This TCR beta chain was retrieved from a study of blood T cell repertoires in COVID-19. Overall study context: The origin of the acute and convalescent COVID-19 samples was the United States, Italy and Spain. Nucleic acid was either cDNA or gDNA, and it came from T cells, B-cell-depleted T cells, or PBMCs.

This CDR3 spans 11 amino acids. Germline-derived CDR1 and CDR2 are DFQATT and SNEGSKA (reference sequence). V was clipped by 5 bases and J by 5 bases, with 9 bases between them. Authors' analysis steps: Using reference gene primer amplification, nucleated cell counts were estimated. The assay was immunoSEQ multiplex PCR, and TCRdb's table has in-frame clones only and misses some. The DNA was the basis for D and trimming; V, J and clone size are from that table. The sample records over 90,000 clones, about 89% being singletons. Sequenced material: peripheral blood. The TCR sequence derives from a woman aged 60-75 years with acute or convalescent COVID-19. This sequence joins TRBV20-1 and TRBJ1-1, with D perhaps matching TRBD1 (6 bases). The CDR3 bases are TGCAGTGCTTACAGGGTGACTGAAGCTTTCTTT. Translating gives CSAYRVTEAFF.